This T cell receptor (beta chain) derives from a study of blood T cell repertoires in COVID-19. The method was immunoSEQ multiplex PCR; TCRdb's version includes in-frame clones alone and lacks a portion of them. The sample carries about 220,000 clones, roughly 87% recorded once. Germline CDR1 is SGHDN and CDR2 is FVKESK. The V and J ends lost 4 bases and 2 bases, in that order; junction bases with no gene match: 4. The CDR3 extends over 14 amino acids. The chain is built from TRBV14 and TRBJ2-7; TRBD1 matches 8 bases. The sample taken for sequencing was peripheral blood. The source of this sequence is a man between 40 and 49 years old with active or convalescent COVID-19. The CDR3 loop is CASSRSRGPYEQYF. The CDR3 coding sequence is TGTGCCAGCAGCCGCTCCAGGGGGCCCTACGAGCAGTACTTC.